In this sample, the clone carrying this T cell receptor beta chain turned up many times. The antigen is unknown. Sample time point: patch test 2, 6 weeks after DPC sensitization. Treatment given: therapeutic diphenylcyclopropenone sensitization with weekly scalp DPC. Donors were 18 to 70-year-old alopecia patients suitable for DPC. What the library attached to individual cDNA molecules were unique molecular identifiers. TCRdb itself ran the RACE reads through MiXCR, one entry per CDR3 protein. This table holds approximately 82,000 distinct CDR3 sequences, 5% to 8.5% found once. This entry belongs to a study of human T cells and chemical hapten exposure. Notes on the study in general: DPC sensitization left the count of TCRs above 1 in 1000 unchanged.

This TCR was recovered from a woman in her thirties with alopecia areata. Some clones in this sample may be carry-over from other donors' samples. Sequencing used whole blood, obtained in connection with sensitization to the hapten diphenylcyclopropenone (DPC).

CDR3 in DNA: TGTGCCAGCAGCCCCGGCCCCTACGAGCAGTACTTC. Its translation is CASSPGPYEQYF. This chain links TRBV6-5 with TRBJ2-7; D is uncertain. V lost 6 bases and J 2 bases, leaving 8 bases between the germline ends. The CDR3 extends over 12 amino acids. Looked up from germline, CDR1 is MNHEY and CDR2 is SVGAGI.